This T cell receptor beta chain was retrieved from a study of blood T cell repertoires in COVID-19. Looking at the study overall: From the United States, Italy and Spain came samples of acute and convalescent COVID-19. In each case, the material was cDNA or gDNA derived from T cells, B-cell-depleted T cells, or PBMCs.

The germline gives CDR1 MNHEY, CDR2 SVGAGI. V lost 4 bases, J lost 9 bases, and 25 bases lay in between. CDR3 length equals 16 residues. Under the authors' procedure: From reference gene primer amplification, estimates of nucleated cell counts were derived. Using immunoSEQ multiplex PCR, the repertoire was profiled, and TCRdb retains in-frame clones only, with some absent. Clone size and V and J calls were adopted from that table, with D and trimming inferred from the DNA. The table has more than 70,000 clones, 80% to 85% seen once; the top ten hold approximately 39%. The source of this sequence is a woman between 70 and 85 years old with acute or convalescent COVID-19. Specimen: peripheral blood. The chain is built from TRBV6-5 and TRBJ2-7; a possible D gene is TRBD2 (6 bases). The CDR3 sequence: CASSSPTSSLREGQYF. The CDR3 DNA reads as TGTGCCAGCAGTTCGCCGACTAGTTCCCTCAGAGAAGGGCAGTACTTC.